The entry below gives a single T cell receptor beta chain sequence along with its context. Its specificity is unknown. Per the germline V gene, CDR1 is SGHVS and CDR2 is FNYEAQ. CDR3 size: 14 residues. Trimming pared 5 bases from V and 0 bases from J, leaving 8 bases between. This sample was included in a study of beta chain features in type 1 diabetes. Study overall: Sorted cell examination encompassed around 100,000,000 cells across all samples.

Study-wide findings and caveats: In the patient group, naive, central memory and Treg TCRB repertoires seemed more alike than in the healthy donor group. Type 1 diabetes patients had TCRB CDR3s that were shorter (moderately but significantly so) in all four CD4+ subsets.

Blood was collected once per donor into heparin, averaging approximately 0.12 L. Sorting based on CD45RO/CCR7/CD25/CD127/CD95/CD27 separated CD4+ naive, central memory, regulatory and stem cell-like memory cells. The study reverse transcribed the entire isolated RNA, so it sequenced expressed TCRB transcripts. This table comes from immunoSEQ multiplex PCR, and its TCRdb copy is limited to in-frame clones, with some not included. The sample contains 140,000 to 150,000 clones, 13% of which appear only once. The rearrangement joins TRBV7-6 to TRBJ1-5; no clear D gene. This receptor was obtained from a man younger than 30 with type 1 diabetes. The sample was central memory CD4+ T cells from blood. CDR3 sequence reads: CASSPQYSNQPQHF. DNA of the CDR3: TGTGCCAGCAGCCCTCAGTATAGCAATCAGCCCCAGCATTTT.